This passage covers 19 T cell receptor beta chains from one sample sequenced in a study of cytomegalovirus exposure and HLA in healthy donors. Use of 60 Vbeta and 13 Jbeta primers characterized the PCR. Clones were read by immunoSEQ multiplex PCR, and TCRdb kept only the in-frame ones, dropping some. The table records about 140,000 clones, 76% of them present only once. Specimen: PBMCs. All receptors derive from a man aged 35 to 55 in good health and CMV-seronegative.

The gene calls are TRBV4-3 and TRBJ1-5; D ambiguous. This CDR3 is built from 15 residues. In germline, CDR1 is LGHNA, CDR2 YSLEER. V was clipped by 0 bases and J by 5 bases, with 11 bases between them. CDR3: CASSQDWTGYQPQHF. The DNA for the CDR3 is TGCGCCAGCAGCCAAGATTGGACGGGATATCAGCCCCAGCATTTT.

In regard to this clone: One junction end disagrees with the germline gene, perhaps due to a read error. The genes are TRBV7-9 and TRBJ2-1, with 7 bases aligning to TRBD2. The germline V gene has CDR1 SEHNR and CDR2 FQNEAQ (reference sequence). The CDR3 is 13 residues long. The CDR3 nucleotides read TGTTCCAGCAGCCTCGAGGGGAGGGGTGAGCAGTTCTTC. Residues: CSSSLEGRGEQFF. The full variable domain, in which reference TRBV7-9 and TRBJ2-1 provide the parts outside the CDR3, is DTGVSQNPRHKITKRGQNVTFRCDPISEHNRLYWYRQTLGQGPEFLTYFQNEAQLEKSRLLSDRFSAERPKGSFSTLEIQRTEQGDSAMYLCSSSLEGRGEQFFGPGTRLTVL.

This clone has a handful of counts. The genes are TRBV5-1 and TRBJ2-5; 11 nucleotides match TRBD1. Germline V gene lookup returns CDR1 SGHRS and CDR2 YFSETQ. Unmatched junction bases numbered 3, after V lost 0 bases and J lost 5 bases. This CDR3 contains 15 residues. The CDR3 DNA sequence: TGCGCCAGCAGCTTGGGGACAGGGGGCGAGGAGACCCAGTACTTC. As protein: CASSLGTGGEETQYF.

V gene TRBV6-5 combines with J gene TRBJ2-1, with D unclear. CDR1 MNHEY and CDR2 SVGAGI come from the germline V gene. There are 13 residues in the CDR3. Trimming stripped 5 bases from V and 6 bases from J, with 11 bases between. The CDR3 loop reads CASSALGANEQFF. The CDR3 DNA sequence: TGTGCCAGCAGTGCTCTAGGAGCCAATGAGCAGTTCTTC.

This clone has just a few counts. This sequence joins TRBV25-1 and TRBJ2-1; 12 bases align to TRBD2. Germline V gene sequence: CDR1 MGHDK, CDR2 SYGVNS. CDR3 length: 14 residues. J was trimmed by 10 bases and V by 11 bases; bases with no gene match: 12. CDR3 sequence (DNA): TGTGCCCCCTATCCTAGCGGGAGGGCACACGAGCAGTTCTTC. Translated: CAPYPSGRAHEQFF.

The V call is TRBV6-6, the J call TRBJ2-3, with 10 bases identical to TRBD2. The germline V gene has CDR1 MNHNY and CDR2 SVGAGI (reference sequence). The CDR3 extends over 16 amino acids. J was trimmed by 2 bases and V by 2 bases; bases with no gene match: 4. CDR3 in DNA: TGTGCCAGCAGTTACCCCCTAGCGGGGGACACAGATACGCAGTATTTT. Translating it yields CASSYPLAGDTDTQYF.

CDR3 nucleotides: TGTGCCAGCAGCTTCTGGGACTCGGACAATGAGCAGTTCTTC. Protein product: CASSFWDSDNEQFF. The chain employs TRBV7-9 and TRBJ2-1; tentative D call: TRBD2 (6 bases). There are 14 residues in the CDR3. V was cut by 3 bases and J by 5 bases, with 11 bases left in between. Germline loops: CDR1 SEHNR, CDR2 FQNEAQ (reference sequence).

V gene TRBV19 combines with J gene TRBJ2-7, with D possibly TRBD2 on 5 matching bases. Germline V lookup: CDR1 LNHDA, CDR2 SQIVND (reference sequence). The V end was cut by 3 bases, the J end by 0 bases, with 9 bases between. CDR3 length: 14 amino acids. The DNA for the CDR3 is TGTGCCAGTAGTATGAGCGGACCCTCCTACGAGCAGTACTTC. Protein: CASSMSGPSYEQYF.

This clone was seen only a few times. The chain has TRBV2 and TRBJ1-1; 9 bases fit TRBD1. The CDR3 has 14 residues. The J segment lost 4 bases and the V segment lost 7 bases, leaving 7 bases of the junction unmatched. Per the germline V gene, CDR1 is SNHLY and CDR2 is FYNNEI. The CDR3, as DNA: TGTGCCAGCATTAAGGGGGACAGGGCCACTGAAGCTTTCTTT. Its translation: CASIKGDRATEAFF.

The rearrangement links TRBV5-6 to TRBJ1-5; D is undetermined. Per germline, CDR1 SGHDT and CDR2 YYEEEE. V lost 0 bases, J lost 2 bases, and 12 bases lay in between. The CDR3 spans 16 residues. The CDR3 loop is CASSLGRGTGNQPQHF. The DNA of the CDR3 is TGTGCCAGCAGCTTGGGACGGGGAACGGGCAATCAGCCCCAGCATTTT. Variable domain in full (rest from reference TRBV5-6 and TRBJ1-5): DAGVTQSPTHLIKTRGQQVTLRCSPKSGHDTVSWYQQALGQGPQFIFQYYEEEERQRGNFPDRFSGHQFPNYSSELNVNALLLGDSALYLCASSLGRGTGNQPQHFGDGTRLSIL.

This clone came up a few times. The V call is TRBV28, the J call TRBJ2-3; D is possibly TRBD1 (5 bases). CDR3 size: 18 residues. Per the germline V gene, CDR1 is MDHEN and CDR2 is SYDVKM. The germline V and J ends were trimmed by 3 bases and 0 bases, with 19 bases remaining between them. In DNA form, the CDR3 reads TGTGCCAGCAGTTTCAGTGGGGCGCATAGGGCTAGCACAGATACGCAGTATTTT. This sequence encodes CASSFSGAHRASTDTQYF.

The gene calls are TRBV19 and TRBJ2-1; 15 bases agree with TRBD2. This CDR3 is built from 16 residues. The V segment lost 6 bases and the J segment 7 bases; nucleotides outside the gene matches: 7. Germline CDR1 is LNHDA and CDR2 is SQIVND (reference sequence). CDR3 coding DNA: TGTGCCAGTAGCAACCCGGGGACTAGCGGGAGGAATGAGCAGTTCTTC. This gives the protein CASSNPGTSGRNEQFF. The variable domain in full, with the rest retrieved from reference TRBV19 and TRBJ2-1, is DGGITQSPKYLFRKEGQNVTLSCEQNLNHDAMYWYRQDPGQGLRLIYYSQIVNDFQKGDIAEGYSVSREKKESFPLTVTSAQKNPTAFYLCASSNPGTSGRNEQFFGPGTRLTVL.

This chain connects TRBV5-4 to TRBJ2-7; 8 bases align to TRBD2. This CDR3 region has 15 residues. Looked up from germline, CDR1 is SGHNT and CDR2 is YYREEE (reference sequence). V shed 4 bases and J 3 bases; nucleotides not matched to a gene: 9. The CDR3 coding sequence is TGTGCCAGCAGCGGACTGGCCGGGACTAGCTACGAGCAGTACTTC. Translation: CASSGLAGTSYEQYF.

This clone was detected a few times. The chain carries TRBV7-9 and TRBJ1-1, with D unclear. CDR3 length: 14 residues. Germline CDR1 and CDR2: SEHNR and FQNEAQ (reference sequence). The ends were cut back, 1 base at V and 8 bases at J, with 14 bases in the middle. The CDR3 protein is CASSLDNRAHEAFF. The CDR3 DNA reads TGTGCCAGCAGCTTAGATAACCGCGCCCACGAAGCTTTCTTT.

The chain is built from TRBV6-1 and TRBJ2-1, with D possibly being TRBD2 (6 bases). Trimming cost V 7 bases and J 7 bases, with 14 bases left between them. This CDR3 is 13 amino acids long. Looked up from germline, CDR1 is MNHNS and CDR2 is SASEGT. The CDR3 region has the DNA TGTGCCAGCAATAAAGAACGGGGGAATGAGCAGTTCTTC. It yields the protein CASNKERGNEQFF.

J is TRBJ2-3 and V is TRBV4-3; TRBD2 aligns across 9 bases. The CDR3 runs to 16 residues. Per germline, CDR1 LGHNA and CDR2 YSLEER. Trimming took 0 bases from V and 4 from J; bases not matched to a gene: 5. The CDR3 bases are TGCGCCAGCAGCCAAGAGAGGGGCGGGGGGGCAGATACGCAGTATTTT. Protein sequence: CASSQERGGGADTQYF.

The DNA of the CDR3 is TGTGCCAGCAGCGGACAGGGGGCAAATTACAATGAGCAGTTCTTC. Protein: CASSGQGANYNEQFF. V and J are TRBV2 and TRBJ2-1; 11 nucleotides line up with TRBD1. This CDR3 has 15 residues. The junction had 5 bases not matched to a gene; V was cut back by 6 bases and J by 4 bases. Per the germline V gene, CDR1 is SNHLY and CDR2 is FYNNEI.

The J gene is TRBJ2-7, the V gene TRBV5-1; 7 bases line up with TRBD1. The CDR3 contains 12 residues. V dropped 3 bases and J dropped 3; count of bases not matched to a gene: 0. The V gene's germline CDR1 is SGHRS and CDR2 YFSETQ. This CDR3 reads CASSWDSYEQYF. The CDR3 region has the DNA TGCGCCAGCAGCTGGGACAGCTACGAGCAGTACTTC.

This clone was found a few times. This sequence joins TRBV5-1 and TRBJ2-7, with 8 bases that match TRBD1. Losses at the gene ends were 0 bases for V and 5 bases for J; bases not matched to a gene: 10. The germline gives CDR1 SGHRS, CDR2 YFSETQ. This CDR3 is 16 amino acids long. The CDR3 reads CASSLEIQGVQNEQYF. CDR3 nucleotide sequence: TGCGCCAGCAGCTTGGAGATACAGGGGGTCCAAAACGAGCAGTACTTC.